The source of this TCR beta chain is a study of immune characterization of retroperitoneal liposarcoma. Germline CDR1 is MNHNS and CDR2 is SASEGT. The CDR3 extends over 14 amino acids. One entry per CDR3 protein results from TCRdb running MiXCR on the PCR reads. The table records approximately 3,000 distinct CDR3 sequences, roughly 46% of them present only once. Sequences were obtained from tumor tissue. The source of this sequence is a male donor with retroperitoneal liposarcoma. This chain connects TRBV6-1 to TRBJ2-1; 8 bases agree with TRBD1. Matching the DNA end better, TRBJ2-7 makes the J call doubtful. CDR3 sequence: CASRRDRRAHEQYF. Written as DNA, the CDR3 is TGTGCCAGCAGACGGGACAGGAGGGCCCACGAGCAGTACTTC.